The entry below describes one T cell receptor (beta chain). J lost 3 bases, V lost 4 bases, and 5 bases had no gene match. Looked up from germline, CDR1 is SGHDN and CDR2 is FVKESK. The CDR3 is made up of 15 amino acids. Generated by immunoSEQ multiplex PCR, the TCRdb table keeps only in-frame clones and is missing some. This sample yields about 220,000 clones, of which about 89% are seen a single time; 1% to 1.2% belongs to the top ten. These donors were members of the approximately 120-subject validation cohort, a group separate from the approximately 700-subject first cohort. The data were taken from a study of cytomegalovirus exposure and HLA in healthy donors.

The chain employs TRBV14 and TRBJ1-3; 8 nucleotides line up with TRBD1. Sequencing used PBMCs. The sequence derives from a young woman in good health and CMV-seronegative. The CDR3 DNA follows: TGTGCCAGCAGCCCCCGGACAGGGAGTGGAAACACCATATATTTT. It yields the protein CASSPRTGSGNTIYF.